This TCR beta chain was found in a study of breast tumors, draining lymph nodes, adjacent tissues. General study results and limits: Tumor TCR diversity was below lymph nodes but above nontumor tissue. Data only fit, rather than demonstrated, lymph node origin of most tumor T cells. Tumor and nontumor repertoires were significantly more similar in luminal-like than in basal-like breast cancer. The data were judged consistent with most tumor T cells coming from lymph node and expanding in tumor.

This clonotype has a count of ten or more. Its antigen is undetermined. Via MiXCR, TCRdb re-called the multiplex PCR reads, giving one row per CDR3 protein. The table has approximately 210,000 distinct CDR3 sequences, less than 45% seen once. This CDR3 is built from 16 residues. Germline V CDR1 and CDR2: SGHVS, FNYEAQ. V trimming: 1 base; J trimming: 9 bases; junction bases outside the gene matches: 6. Axillary draining lymph nodes of breast cancer patients supplied the node samples. This clonotype originated in a female donor with breast cancer. Some clones in this sample may be carry-over from other donors' samples. The sample consisted of axillary lymph node tissue. V usage is TRBV7-6 and J usage is TRBJ2-1; 13 bases fit TRBD2. CDR3: CASSLGTSGGAFEQFF. The CDR3, as DNA: TGTGCCAGCAGCTTAGGTACTAGCGGGGGGGCATTTGAGCAGTTCTTC.